Listed below are T cell receptor beta chains from one sample, sequenced in a study of cytomegalovirus exposure and HLA in healthy donors. Only in-frame clones appear in the TCRdb table, and some are missing; sequencing was by immunoSEQ multiplex PCR. The sample holds roughly 230,000 clones, around 80% seen once. The sample consisted of PBMCs. Receptor source: a boy younger than 18 in good health and CMV-seronegative. The CDR3 runs from the conserved cysteine through the conserved F or W. The D gene is left open where the match is weak. Part of the rows lack a size; the others show once, few, many or a class for expanded clones.

j_call d_call v_call clone_size cdr3_nt cdr3_aa
TRBJ1-6 - TRBV9 few TGTGCCAGCAGCGTGAGCTCCTATAATTCACCCCTCCACTTT CASSVSSYNSPLHF
TRBJ1-1 TRBD1 TRBV2 - TGTGCCAGCAGATCCCGGGACAGGGTACCGAACACTGAAGCTTTCTTT CASRSRDRVPNTEAFF
TRBJ1-4 - TRBV11-3 - TGTGCCAGCAGCTCTCGGGGACACACTAATGAAAAACTGTTTTTT CASSSRGHTNEKLFF
TRBJ1-1 - TRBV7-2 - TGTGCCAGCAGCTTAGCTTTCGGCAGGGTCACTGAAGCTTTCTTT CASSLAFGRVTEAFF
TRBJ1-2 - TRBV2 - TGTGCCAGCAGTTCTTATGGCTACACCTTC CASSSYGYTF
TRBJ2-2 - TRBV2 - TGTGCCAGCATCCACGAGGTGCGCACCGGGGAGCTGTTTTTT CASIHEVRTGELFF
TRBJ1-1 TRBD1 TRBV18 - TGTGCCAGCTCACGGGACAGCCAGAACACTGAAGCTTTCTTT CASSRDSQNTEAFF
TRBJ1-1 - TRBV5-5 - TGTGCCAGCAGCTTGGGGACGGGGTGGGTAGCTTTCTTT CASSLGTGWVAFF
TRBJ1-2 - TRBV30 few TGTGCCTGGATCGTACAGGGCAGGGAAGGCTACACCTTC CAWIVQGREGYTF
TRBJ1-2 - TRBV30 - TGTGCCTGGGCAGGGGTTAACTATGGCTACACCTTC CAWAGVNYGYTF
TRBJ1-2 - TRBV7-9 - TGTGCCAGCACCTTCGGCGAGGGGGATGGCTACACCTTC CASTFGEGDGYTF
TRBJ2-1 - TRBV5-6 - TGTGCCAGCAGCCCCGGGGACAATGAGCAGTTCTTC CASSPGDNEQFF
TRBJ1-2 TRBD1 TRBV9 - TGTGCCAGCAGCGAGGGACAGGGTTACTATGGCTACACCTTC CASSEGQGYYGYTF
TRBJ1-1 - TRBV11-3 - TGTGCCAGCAGCTCCCCTGGGGAGCGGAACACTGAAGCTTTCTTT CASSSPGERNTEAFF
TRBJ2-5 TRBD2 TRBV7-9 - TGTGCCAGCAGCCCTTGGACTAGCGGGAGGGCTTTTGGGTCGGAGACCCAGTACTTC CASSPWTSGRAFGSETQYF
TRBJ2-3 TRBD1 TRBV19 - TGTGCCAGTAGTACTCCTTGGGACAGTTGGCCGACAGATACGCAGTATTTT CASSTPWDSWPTDTQYF
TRBJ2-3 - TRBV4-1 - TGCGCCAGCAGCCAAGGCGGCGGACTTCTCGCGGGGGCCAGCACAGATACGCAGTATTTT CASSQGGGLLAGASTDTQYF
TRBJ1-4 TRBD1 TRBV7-9 - TGTGCCAGCATCCCGGACAGGGGGGATGAAAAACTGTTTTTT CASIPDRGDEKLFF
TRBJ2-2 - TRBV11-2 - TGTGCCAGCAGCTTAGATATAACCGGCGGGGAGCTGTTTTTT CASSLDITGGELFF
TRBJ2-1 - TRBV6-5 - TGTGCCAGCACTAGGAGAAGCAACAATGAGCAGTTCTTC CASTRRSNNEQFF
TRBJ1-2 - TRBV10-3 - TGTGCCATCCCCTCCGGGAGTAGCTATGGCTACACCTTC CAIPSGSSYGYTF
TRBJ1-1 - TRBV13 - TGTGCCAGCAGCTTTCAGGTCATGGGGAACACTGAAGCTTTCTTT CASSFQVMGNTEAFF
TRBJ2-7 TRBD2 TRBV11-3 once TGTGCCAGCAGCTTAGGGGAGGGTATGGGCTCCTACGAGCAGTACTTC CASSLGEGMGSYEQYF
TRBJ1-4 - TRBV13 - TGTGCCAGCACGGCAGGGGATAATGAAAAACTGTTTTTT CASTAGDNEKLFF
TRBJ2-2 TRBD1 TRBV19 few TGTGCCAGTACCGACAGGGGGACGAACACCGGGGAGCTGTTTTTT CASTDRGTNTGELFF
TRBJ2-1 TRBD1 TRBV7-7 - TGTGCCAGCAGGACCATTCGGGACAGGGTGAGCAATGAGCAGTTCTTC CASRTIRDRVSNEQFF
TRBJ2-2 TRBD2 TRBV30 - TGTGCCTGGAGTGTAAAACGGGCTAGCGGGAGTCGGGGGCTGTTTTTT CAWSVKRASGSRGLFF
TRBJ1-3 - TRBV27 - TGTGCCATCCCAGGGAGGACAGGAAACACCATATATTTT CAIPGRTGNTIYF
TRBJ2-4 - TRBV2 - TGTGCCAGCAGTGAAGGGGGGGCAGGGAGGGACATTCAGTACTTC CASSEGGAGRDIQYF
TRBJ1-1 TRBD1 TRBV6-5 - TGTGCCAGCAGTTATAGGGACAGGACGAACACTGAAGCTTTCTTC CASSYRDRTNTEAFF
TRBJ1-5 - TRBV2 - TGTGCCAGCAGTGAAGCGGGGGGGAACAGGCGCCGGCCCCAGCATTTT CASSEAGGNRRRPQHF
TRBJ1-5 TRBD1 TRBV10-3 - TGTGCCATCAGCCGGGACAGGGGGAATCAGCCCCAGCATTTT CAISRDRGNQPQHF
TRBJ1-1 - TRBV19 - TGTGCCAGCCTAGCTACAGGGAAGACTTACACTGAAGCTTTCTTT CASLATGKTYTEAFF
TRBJ2-3 - TRBV5-4 - TGTGCCAGCAGCCCCGGTAGGGGGGGGGTAAGGGCAGATACGCAGTATTTT CASSPGRGGVRADTQYF
TRBJ1-1 - TRBV7-9 once TGTGCCAGCAGCATACAGGGAATGAACACTGAAGCTTTCTTT CASSIQGMNTEAFF
TRBJ1-6 - TRBV5-1 - TGCGCCAGCAGCTTGGATCTAGATTCACCCCTCCACTTT CASSLDLDSPLHF
TRBJ2-2 TRBD2 TRBV11-3 - TGTGCCAGCAGCTTAATCGGGGGGTATAGCACCGGGGAGCTGTTTTTT CASSLIGGYSTGELFF
TRBJ1-1 TRBD1 TRBV6-1 - TGTGCCAGTGCCCAGGGGGGTGCTGAAGCTTTCTTT CASAQGGAEAFF
TRBJ2-3 - TRBV10-1 - TGCGCCAGCTCTACAGGGCCCGGCACAGATACGCAGTATTTT CASSTGPGTDTQYF
TRBJ2-1 TRBD1 TRBV4-1 - TGCGCCAGCAGCCAAGATGACAGGGTCTCTATCTTTAATGAGCAGTTCTTC CASSQDDRVSIFNEQFF
TRBJ1-2 TRBD1 TRBV7-8 - TGTGCCAGCAGCTTAGTATTCCCCCGGGACAGGGGTTCGGGCTACACCTTC CASSLVFPRDRGSGYTF
TRBJ2-4 - TRBV4-1 - TGCGCCAGCAGCCTTCCCCTCCGGGGGGCCAAAAACATTCAGTACTTC CASSLPLRGAKNIQYF
TRBJ1-1 - TRBV19 - TGTGCCACCCACCCCGGAGGGGACACTGAAGCTTTCTTT CATHPGGDTEAFF